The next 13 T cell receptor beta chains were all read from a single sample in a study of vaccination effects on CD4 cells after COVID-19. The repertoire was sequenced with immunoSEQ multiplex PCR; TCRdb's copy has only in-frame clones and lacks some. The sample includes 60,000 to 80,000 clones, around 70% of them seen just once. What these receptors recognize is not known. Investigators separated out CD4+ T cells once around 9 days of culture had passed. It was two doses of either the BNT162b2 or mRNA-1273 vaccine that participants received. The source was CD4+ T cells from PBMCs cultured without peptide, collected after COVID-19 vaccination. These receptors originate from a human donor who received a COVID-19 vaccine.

CDR3 residues: CASSHAAHLTYGYTF. CDR3 DNA sequence: TGTGCCAGCAGCCACGCCGCTCATCTGACCTATGGCTACACCTTC. This chain uses TRBV6-5 with TRBJ1-2, with unresolved D. CDR1 and CDR2 from the germline V gene are MNHEY and SVGAGI. The V and J ends lost 6 bases and 4 bases respectively, with 18 bases between them. The CDR3 covers 15 residues.

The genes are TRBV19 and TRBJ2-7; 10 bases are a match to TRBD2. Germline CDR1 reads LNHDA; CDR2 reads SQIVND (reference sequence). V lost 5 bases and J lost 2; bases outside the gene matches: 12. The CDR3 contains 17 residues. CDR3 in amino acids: CASSPHPLAGVAYEQYV. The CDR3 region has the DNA TGTGCCAGTAGTCCCCATCCTCTAGCGGGGGTCGCCTACGAGCAGTACGTC.

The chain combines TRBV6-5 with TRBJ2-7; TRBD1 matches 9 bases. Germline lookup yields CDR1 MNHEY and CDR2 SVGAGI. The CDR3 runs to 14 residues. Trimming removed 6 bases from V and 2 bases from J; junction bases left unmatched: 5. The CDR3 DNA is TGTGCCAGCAGGCAGACAGGGGGTACCTACGAGCAGTACGTC. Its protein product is CASRQTGGTYEQYV.

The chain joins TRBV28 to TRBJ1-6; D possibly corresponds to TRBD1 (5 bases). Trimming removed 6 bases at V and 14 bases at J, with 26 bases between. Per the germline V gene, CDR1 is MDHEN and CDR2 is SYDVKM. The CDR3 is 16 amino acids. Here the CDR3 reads CASSNPQGTIIGTLHF. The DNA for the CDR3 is TGTGCCAGCAGCAACCCTCAGGGAACCATAATTGGTACCCTCCACTTT.

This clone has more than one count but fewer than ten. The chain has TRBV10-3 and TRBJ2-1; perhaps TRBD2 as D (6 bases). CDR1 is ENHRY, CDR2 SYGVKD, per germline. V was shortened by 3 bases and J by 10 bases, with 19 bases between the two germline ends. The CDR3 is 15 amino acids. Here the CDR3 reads CAISDGTSWRPEQFF. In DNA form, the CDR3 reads TGTGCCATCAGTGACGGGACTTCCTGGCGTCCAGAGCAGTTCTTC.

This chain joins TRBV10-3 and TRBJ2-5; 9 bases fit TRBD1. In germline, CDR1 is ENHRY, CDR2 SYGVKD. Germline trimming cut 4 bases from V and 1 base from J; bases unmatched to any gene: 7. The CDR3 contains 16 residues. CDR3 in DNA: TGTGCCATCAGTGGGGGGACAGGGACCACCCAAGAGACCCAGTACTTC. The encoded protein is CAISGGTGTTQETQYF.

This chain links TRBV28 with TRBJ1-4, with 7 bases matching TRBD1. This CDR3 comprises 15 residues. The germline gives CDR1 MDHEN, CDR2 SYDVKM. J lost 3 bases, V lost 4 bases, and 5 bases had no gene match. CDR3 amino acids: CASSSSGGSNEKLFF. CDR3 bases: TGTGCCAGCAGTTCCTCAGGGGGGTCTAATGAAAAACTGTTTTTT.

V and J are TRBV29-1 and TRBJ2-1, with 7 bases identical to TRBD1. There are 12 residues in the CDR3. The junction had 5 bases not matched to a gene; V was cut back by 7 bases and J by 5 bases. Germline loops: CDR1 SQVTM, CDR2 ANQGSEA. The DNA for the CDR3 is TGCAGCGACCGGGACAGACACAATGAGCAGTTCTTC. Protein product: CSDRDRHNEQFF.

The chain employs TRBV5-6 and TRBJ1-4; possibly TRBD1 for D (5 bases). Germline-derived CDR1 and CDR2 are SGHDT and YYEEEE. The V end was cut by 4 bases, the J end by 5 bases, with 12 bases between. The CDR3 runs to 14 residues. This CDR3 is CASSPMGENEKLFF. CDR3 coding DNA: TGTGCCAGCAGCCCTATGGGGGAAAATGAAAAACTGTTTTTT.

The CDR3 DNA reads as TGTGCCAGCAGCCTAGGGTGGGAGACCCAGTACTTC. This sequence encodes CASSLGWETQYF. The genes are TRBV4-2 and TRBJ2-5; D is undetermined. With 4 bases removed from V and 5 bases from J, the gap between germline ends came to 8 bases. The germline CDR1 and CDR2 sequences are LGHNA and YNFKEQ. The CDR3 has 12 residues.

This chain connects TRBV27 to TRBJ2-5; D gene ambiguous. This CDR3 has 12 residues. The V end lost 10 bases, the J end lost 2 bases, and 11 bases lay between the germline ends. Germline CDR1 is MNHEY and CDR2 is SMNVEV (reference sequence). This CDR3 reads CATRVGQETQYF. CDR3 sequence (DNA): TGTGCCACCAGAGTGGGGCAAGAGACCCAGTACTTC.

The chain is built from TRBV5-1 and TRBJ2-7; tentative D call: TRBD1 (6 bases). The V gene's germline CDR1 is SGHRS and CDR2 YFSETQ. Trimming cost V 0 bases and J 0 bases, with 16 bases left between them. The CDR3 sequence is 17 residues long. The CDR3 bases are TGCGCCAGCAGCTTGGCGCCCCTCCTACAGGGCTCCTACGAGCAGTACGTC. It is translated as CASSLAPLLQGSYEQYV.

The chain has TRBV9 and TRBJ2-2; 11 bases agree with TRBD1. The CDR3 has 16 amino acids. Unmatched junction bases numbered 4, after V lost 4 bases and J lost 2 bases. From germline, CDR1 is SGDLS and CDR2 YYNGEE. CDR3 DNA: TGTGCCAGCAGCCCCCGGACAGGGGGCAACACCGGGGAGCTGTTTTTT. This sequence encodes CASSPRTGGNTGELFF.